This T cell receptor (beta chain) emerged from a study of somatic mutations in cytotoxic T cells in rheumatoid arthritis. Study-level points and caveats: Rheumatoid arthritis patients showed slight TRBV07 underrepresentation, unadjusted for multiple comparisons. The top CD8+ clone topped 20% of CD8+ cells in about an eighth of the roughly 60 patients.

V was pared by 6 bases and J by 3 bases, with 5 bases of the junction left unmatched. The CDR3 has 13 amino acids. Germline V lookup: CDR1 MGHDK, CDR2 SYGVNS. Sequencing was performed with immunoSEQ multiplex PCR; in TCRdb, only in-frame clones are kept and a portion is missing. The sample lists approximately 430 clones, roughly 87% occurring once. By positive magnetic bead selection, CD4+ and CD8+ cells were isolated, and their purity was checked by flow cytometry. A note on this clone: Its antigen is unidentified.

This rearrangement joins TRBV25-1 to TRBJ2-7, with 7 bases that match TRBD1. The source material was CD8+ T cells sorted from blood. The source is a woman between 65 and 79 years old with rheumatoid arthritis. The CDR3 loop reads CASRDRARYEQYF. For the CDR3, the DNA is TGTGCCAGCAGAGACAGGGCTCGCTACGAGCAGTACTTC.